This T cell receptor beta chain was obtained from a study of early T cells in non-severe SARS-CoV-2 infection. Study as a whole: Chains were unpaired, as sequencing was done on bulk RNA from unsorted whole blood.

In its sample, this clonotype was seen a few times. Each CDR3 protein gets one entry after TCRdb re-called the 5' RACE reads with MiXCR. This table has more than 65,000 distinct CDR3 sequences, under 15% appearing once. V lost 6 bases, J lost 3 bases, and 14 bases stayed unmatched. This CDR3 has 15 amino acids. Germline loops: CDR1 SQVTM, CDR2 ANQGSEA. This receptor was taken from an adult who was a healthcare worker with PCR-confirmed SARS-CoV-2 infection or an uninfected control (not recorded which). The sample comprised whole blood. The chain combines TRBV29-1 with TRBJ2-7, with TRBD2 matching over 7 bases. This CDR3 reads CSVGGLAEEYYEQYF. For the CDR3, the DNA is TGCAGCGTAGGTGGGCTAGCGGAAGAGTACTACGAGCAGTACTTC.